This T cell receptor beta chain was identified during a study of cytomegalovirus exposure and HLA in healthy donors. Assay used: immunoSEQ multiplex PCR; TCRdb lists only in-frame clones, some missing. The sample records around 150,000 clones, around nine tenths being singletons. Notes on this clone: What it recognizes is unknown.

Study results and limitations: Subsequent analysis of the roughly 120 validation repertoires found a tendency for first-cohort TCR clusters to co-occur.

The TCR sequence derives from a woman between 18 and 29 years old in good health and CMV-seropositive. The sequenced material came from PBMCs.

CDR3 nucleotide sequence: TGCGCCAGCAGCCCTCCCTCCAGGGACTTGGCATACAATGAGCAGTTCTTC. Translated: CASSPPSRDLAYNEQFF. The V and J genes are TRBV4-1 and TRBJ2-1, with D tentatively TRBD2 (6 bases). Trimming cost V 4 bases and J 4 bases, with 20 bases left between them. Per germline, CDR1 MGHRA and CDR2 YSYEKL. The CDR3 extends over 17 amino acids.